Each of the 5 T cell receptor beta chains below was sequenced from the same sample in a study of tumor-infiltrating lymphocytes in primary liver carcinoma. Joint extraction of RNA and DNA used about 17-31 mg of bulk tissue that was unsorted. A constant-region primer primed TCR beta cDNA synthesis from 500 to 550 ng of total RNA. Slightly modified ARM-PCR served as the procedure for the TCR beta libraries. These libraries came from three rounds of nested multiplex PCR. TRBV1-TRBV30 forward primers and a C-beta reverse primer were used in the first two PCR rounds, which each ran for approximately 11 cycles. TCRdb itself ran the multiplex PCR reads through MiXCR, one entry per CDR3 protein. Among 55,000 to 65,000 distinct CDR3 sequences listed, approximately 70% were seen once. The sample taken for sequencing was liver tumor tissue from sampling region 2. Subset specified: tumor region T2, inferior pole. The receptors were sampled from a man aged 35-49 years with primary liver carcinoma and hepatitis B virus infection.

This clonotype was observed once. At one of its ends the junction is not consistent with the germline gene, which may arise from a read error. CDR3 residues: CASSQVALLSDATDTQYF. The CDR3 DNA reads as TGTGCTAGCAGCCAAGTGGCGCTTCTATCGGATGCGACAGATACGCAGTATTTT. The chain recombines TRBV4-2 with TRBJ2-3, with D uncertain. The CDR3 covers 18 residues. Germline-derived CDR1 and CDR2 are LGHNA and YNFKEQ.

For this clonotype: Germline and junction disagree at one end, which may indicate a read error. The chain employs TRBV4-2 and TRBJ2-7; 7 nucleotides match TRBD2. CDR3 size: 16 residues. Germline CDR1 reads LGHNA; CDR2 reads YNFKEQ. The CDR3 DNA sequence: TGTGCCAACAGCCCGAGCCTTCTAGCGGCCCTCTACGAGCAGTACTTC. The encoded protein is CANSPSLLAALYEQYF.

This chain uses TRBV29-1 with TRBJ2-2, with no clear D. CDR3 length equals 12 residues. Germline V gene data show CDR1 as SQVTM and CDR2 as ANQGSEA. CDR3 sequence: CRGSQESGELFF. DNA of the CDR3: TGCAGAGGTTCCCAGGAGTCCGGGGAGCTGTTTTTT.

In its sample, this clonotype was seen many times. V usage is TRBV5-1 and J usage is TRBJ2-1; 8 nucleotides match TRBD1. Germline trimming cut 7 bases from V and 4 bases from J; bases unmatched to any gene: 10. The CDR3 sequence is 15 residues long. CDR1 SGHRS and CDR2 YFSETQ come from the germline V gene. This CDR3 is CASGLTRTGYNEQFF. The DNA for the CDR3 is TGCGCCAGCGGCCTTACGCGGACAGGGTACAATGAGCAGTTCTTC.

This clonotype showed up many times. The chain employs TRBV29-1 and TRBJ2-7; 7 bases agree with TRBD2. Germline V gives CDR1 SQVTM, CDR2 ANQGSEA. The CDR3 has 13 residues. J gave up 7 bases and V 6 bases, and 12 bases lay outside the gene matches. CDR3: CSVTGTGRGEQYF. As DNA, the CDR3 is TGCAGCGTAACCGGGACGGGGAGGGGAGAGCAGTACTTC.